The text below deals with one T cell receptor (beta chain). Unmatched junction bases numbered 6, after V lost 2 bases and J lost 3 bases. CDR3 size: 15 residues. CDR1 MDHEN and CDR2 SYDVKM come from the germline V gene. This record belongs to a study of blood T cell repertoires in COVID-19. Original processing methods: How many nucleated cells were present was estimated from reference gene primer amplification. The assay was immunoSEQ multiplex PCR, and TCRdb's table has in-frame clones only and misses some. The V and J calls and the clone size are those of that table, but D and trimming were determined from the DNA. The sample carries approximately 210,000 clones, 75% to 90% recorded once.

This chain joins TRBV28 and TRBJ2-7; 8 bases agree with TRBD2. The sequenced sample was peripheral blood. This clonotype was obtained from a man aged 40-55 years with acute or convalescent COVID-19. CDR3 nucleotides: TGTGCCAGCAGTTTAACTGCGGGAGGAGGCTACGAGCAGTACTTC. It encodes CASSLTAGGGYEQYF.